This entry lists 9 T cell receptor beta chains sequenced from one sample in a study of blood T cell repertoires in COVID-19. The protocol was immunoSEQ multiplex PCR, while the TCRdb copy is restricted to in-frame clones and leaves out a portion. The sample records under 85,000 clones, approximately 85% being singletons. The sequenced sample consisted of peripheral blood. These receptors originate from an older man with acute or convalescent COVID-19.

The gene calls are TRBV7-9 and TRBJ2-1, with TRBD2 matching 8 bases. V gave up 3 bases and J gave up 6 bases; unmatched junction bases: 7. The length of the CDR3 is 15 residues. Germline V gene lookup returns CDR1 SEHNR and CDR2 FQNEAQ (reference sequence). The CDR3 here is CASSFGAGAGNEQFF. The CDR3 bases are TGTGCCAGCAGCTTCGGAGCGGGAGCGGGCAATGAGCAGTTCTTC.

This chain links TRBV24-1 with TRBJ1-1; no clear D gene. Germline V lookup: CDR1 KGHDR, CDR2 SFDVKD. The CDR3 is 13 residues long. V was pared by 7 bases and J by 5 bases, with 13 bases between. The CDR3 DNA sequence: TGTGCCACCAGCTATAACGAGGGTACTGAAGCTTTCTTT. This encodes CATSYNEGTEAFF.

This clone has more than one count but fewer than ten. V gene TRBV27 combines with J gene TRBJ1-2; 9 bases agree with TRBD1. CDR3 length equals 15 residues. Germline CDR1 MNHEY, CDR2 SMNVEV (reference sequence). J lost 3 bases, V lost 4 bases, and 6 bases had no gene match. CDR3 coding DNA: TGTGCCAGCAGTTACGGGACAGGGCGAGACTATGGCTACACCTTC. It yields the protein CASSYGTGRDYGYTF.

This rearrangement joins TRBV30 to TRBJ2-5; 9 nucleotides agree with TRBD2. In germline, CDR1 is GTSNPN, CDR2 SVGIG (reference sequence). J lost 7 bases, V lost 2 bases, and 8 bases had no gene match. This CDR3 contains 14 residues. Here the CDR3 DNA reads TGTGCCTGGAGTCAGGGACTAGCTTGGGGGACCCAGTACTTC. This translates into CAWSQGLAWGTQYF.

CDR3 DNA: TGTGCCACCAGTGATCCTATGCGGGGGAGCACTGAAGCTTTCTTT. Encoded protein: CATSDPMRGSTEAFF. The chain has TRBV24-1 and TRBJ1-1; a possible D gene is TRBD1 (5 bases). This CDR3 contains 15 residues. CDR1 and CDR2 from the germline V gene are KGHDR and SFDVKD. V was shortened by 3 bases and J by 4 bases, with 14 bases between the two germline ends.

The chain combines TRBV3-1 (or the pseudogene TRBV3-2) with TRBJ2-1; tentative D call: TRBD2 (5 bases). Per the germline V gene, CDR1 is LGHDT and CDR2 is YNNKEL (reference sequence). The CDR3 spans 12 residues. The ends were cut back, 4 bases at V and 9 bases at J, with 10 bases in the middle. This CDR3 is CASSPIEGEQFF. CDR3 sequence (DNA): TGTGCCAGCAGCCCTATAGAGGGTGAGCAGTTCTTC.

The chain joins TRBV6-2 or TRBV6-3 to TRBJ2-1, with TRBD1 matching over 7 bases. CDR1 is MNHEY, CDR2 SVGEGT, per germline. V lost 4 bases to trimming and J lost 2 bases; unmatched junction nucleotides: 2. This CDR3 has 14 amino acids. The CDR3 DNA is TGTGCCAGCAGTTTACAGGGGACCTACAATGAGCAGTTCTTC. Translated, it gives CASSLQGTYNEQFF.

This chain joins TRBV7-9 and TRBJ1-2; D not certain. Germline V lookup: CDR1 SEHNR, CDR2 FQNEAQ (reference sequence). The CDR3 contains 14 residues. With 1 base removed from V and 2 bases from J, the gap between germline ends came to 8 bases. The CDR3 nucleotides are TGTGCCAGCAGCTTAGAGGCGGGGAACTATGGCTACACCTTC. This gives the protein CASSLEAGNYGYTF.

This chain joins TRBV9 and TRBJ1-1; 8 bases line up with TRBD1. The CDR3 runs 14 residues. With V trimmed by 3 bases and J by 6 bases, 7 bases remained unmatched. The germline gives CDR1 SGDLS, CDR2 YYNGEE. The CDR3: CASSGVQGAPEAFF. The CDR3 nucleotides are TGTGCCAGCAGCGGGGTTCAGGGGGCCCCTGAAGCTTTCTTT.